This entry lists 23 T cell receptor beta chains sequenced from one sample in a study of PD-L1 blockade in urothelial cancer. TCRdb keeps only in-frame clones here, not all; method: immunoSEQ multiplex PCR. The data contain 130,000 or so clones, about 81% of them singletons. Indicated time point: pretreatment peripheral blood. The sample was PBMCs, taken around atezolizumab (anti-PD-L1) treatment. The receptors stem from a man between 50 and 59 years old with urothelial cancer.

The V gene is TRBV6-1, the J gene TRBJ1-1, with 11 positions matching TRBD1. V gave up 3 bases and J gave up 3 bases; unmatched junction bases: 3. This CDR3 spans 15 amino acids. Germline V gene data show CDR1 as MNHNS and CDR2 as SASEGT. The CDR3 nucleotides read TGTGCCAGCAGTGACAGGACAGGGGGCTACACTGAAGCTTTCTTT. Its translation: CASSDRTGGYTEAFF.

The V and J genes are TRBV27 and TRBJ1-5, with 10 bases aligning to TRBD1. The junction had 18 bases not matched to a gene; V was cut back by 3 bases and J by 1 base. Germline CDR1 MNHEY, CDR2 SMNVEV (reference sequence). CDR3 length: 21 amino acids. CDR3 in amino acids: CASSFRRPGQGPSMSNQPQHF. For the CDR3, the DNA is TGTGCCAGCAGTTTCCGACGACCGGGACAGGGGCCTAGTATGAGCAATCAGCCCCAGCATTTT.

V gene TRBV7-9 combines with J gene TRBJ2-7; 9 positions agree with TRBD2. The junction had 2 bases not matched to a gene; V was cut back by 2 bases and J by 6 bases. The CDR3 totals 13 residues. Germline loops: CDR1 SEHNR, CDR2 FQNEAQ (reference sequence). This CDR3 is CASSLQAGGEQYF. The CDR3 bases are TGTGCCAGCAGCTTACAAGCGGGAGGCGAGCAGTACTTC.

The V gene is TRBV11-3, the J gene TRBJ2-1, with D tentatively TRBD2 (6 bases). Germline lookup yields CDR1 SGHNT and CDR2 YENEEA. The CDR3 totals 13 residues. Trimming cost V 2 bases and J 12 bases, with 14 bases left between them. The CDR3 sequence is CASSLSSAGPQFF. The CDR3 DNA reads as TGTGCCAGCAGCTTATCATCAGCGGGCCCGCAGTTCTTC. Drawing the rest from reference TRBV11-3 and TRBJ2-1, the complete variable domain is EAGVVQSPRYKIIEKKQPVAFWCNPISGHNTLYWYLQNLGQGPELLIRYENEEAVDDSQLPKDRFSAERLKGVDSTLKIQPAELGDSAVYLCASSLSSAGPQFFGPGTRLTVL.

With respect to this clone: Germline and junction disagree at one end, which may indicate a read error. This chain connects TRBV5-1 to TRBJ1-1; 11 bases are shared with TRBD1. Germline loops: CDR1 SGHRS, CDR2 YFSETQ. The length of the CDR3 is 15 residues. The CDR3 DNA sequence: TGCGCCAGCAGCTTGGCGGGCCGGGACAGGGGGGCTTTGAAATTT. Encoded protein: CASSLAGRDRGALKF.

This CDR3 reads CASSTRQERANEKLFF. The CDR3 nucleotides read TGTGCCAGCAGCACCAGACAGGAACGAGCTAATGAAAAACTGTTTTTT. The V gene is TRBV11-2, the J gene TRBJ1-4; weak D call: TRBD1 (6 bases). Trimming pared 5 bases from V and 3 bases from J, leaving 16 bases between. The CDR3 consists of 16 residues. Per germline, CDR1 SGHAT and CDR2 FQNNGV.

Here the CDR3 reads CASSHRGGPTEAFF. The CDR3 nucleotides are TGTGCCAGTAGTCATAGGGGGGGACCCACTGAAGCTTTCTTT. The chain couples TRBV19 to TRBJ1-1, with a tentative D call TRBD1 (6 bases). The CDR3 spans 14 residues. The V gene lost 5 bases and the J gene lost 4 bases, with 14 bases spanning the gap. The germline V gene has CDR1 LNHDA and CDR2 SQIVND (reference sequence).

The chain couples TRBV9 to TRBJ1-3, with D hard to call. V shed 4 bases and J shed 0 bases, with 11 bases lying between them. The germline V gene has CDR1 SGDLS and CDR2 YYNGEE. The CDR3 is made up of 15 amino acids. CDR3 in amino acids: CASSPRFGSGNTIYF. CDR3 nucleotide sequence: TGTGCCAGCAGCCCCCGGTTTGGCTCTGGAAACACCATATATTTT.

The chain combines TRBV7-3 with TRBJ2-1, with D possibly matching TRBD1 (6 bases). V was pared by 5 bases and J by 9 bases, with 14 bases between. The CDR3 contains 13 residues. The germline V gene has CDR1 SGHTA and CDR2 FQGTGA. This chain's CDR3 is CASSPSTGSEQFF. In DNA form, the CDR3 reads TGTGCCAGCAGCCCCAGCACAGGGTCTGAGCAGTTCTTC.

This rearrangement joins TRBV5-4 to TRBJ2-4; 9 bases map to TRBD1. CDR3 size: 16 residues. Trimming at V came to 4 bases and at J to 0 bases, leaving 5 bases not matched to a gene. Germline V lookup: CDR1 SGHNT, CDR2 YYREEE (reference sequence). Written as DNA, the CDR3 is TGTGCCAGCAGCGGGGGGACAGGGATAGCCAAAAACATTCAGTACTTC. Translating it yields CASSGGTGIAKNIQYF.

This clone was detected a few times. In the same sample, other DNA sequences code for this CDR3. The chain links TRBV2 to TRBJ2-7; 9 bases map to TRBD1. V trimming: 6 bases; J trimming: 5 bases; junction bases outside the gene matches: 8. Germline CDR1 is SNHLY and CDR2 is FYNNEI. The CDR3 runs 14 residues. Here the CDR3 reads CASSDRTGAHEQYF. CDR3 DNA sequence: TGTGCCAGCAGCGACCGGACAGGGGCCCACGAGCAGTACTTC. Based on the CDR3 plus reference TRBV2 and TRBJ2-7, the full variable domain is EPEVTQTPSHQVTQMGQEVILRCVPISNHLYFYWYRQILGQKVEFLVSFYNNEISEKSEIFDDQFSVERPDGSNFTLKIRSTKLEDSAMYFCASSDRTGAHEQYFGPGTRLTVT.

J is TRBJ2-2 and V is TRBV4-1; 10 positions agree with TRBD1. Germline CDR1 reads MGHRA; CDR2 reads YSYEKL. V trimming: 1 base; J trimming: 4 bases; junction bases outside the gene matches: 9. The CDR3 runs 18 residues. CDR3 sequence reads: CASSQGAATGGTTGELFF. Here the CDR3 DNA reads TGCGCCAGCAGCCAAGGGGCCGCGACAGGGGGCACCACCGGGGAGCTGTTTTTT.

V is TRBV21-1 and J is TRBJ2-3; whether TRBD2, the table's D call, matches the DNA was not checked. TRBV21-1 is a known pseudogene. CDR3 size: 23 residues. The CDR3: CASSIRGGRPIGLPSADLDTQYF. CDR3 nucleotide sequence: TGTGCCAGCAGCATAAGAGGCGGCCGTCCTATTGGGCTGCCTAGCGCTGACCTGGATACGCAGTATTTT.

The chain uses TRBV21-1 and TRBJ1-1; the table's D call, TRBD1, has no DNA check behind it. TRBV21-1 is given as a pseudogene. The CDR3 is 15 residues long. DNA for the CDR3: TGTGCCAGCAGCAAAGAGGCAGGGCCCGACACTGAAGCTTTCTTT. It specifies CASSKEAGPDTEAFF.

V usage is TRBV5-1 and J usage is TRBJ2-5, with a weak D call TRBD1 (7 bases). Germline CDR1 reads SGHRS; CDR2 reads YFSETQ. The CDR3 sequence is 17 residues long. The germline V and J ends were trimmed by 9 bases and 5 bases, with 29 bases remaining between them. The CDR3 protein is CATTTGMPGLSPETQYF. The CDR3 bases are TGCGCCACCACGACAGGGATGCCGGGACTCTCACCGGAGACCCAGTACTTC.

Comments on this clone: Germline and junction disagree at one end, which may indicate a read error. The J gene is TRBJ2-2, the V gene TRBV7-2; 8 bases fit TRBD2. CDR1 is SGHTA and CDR2 is FQGNSA in the germline V gene. The CDR3 totals 14 residues. CDR3 loop: CASSFSGNAGELFF. In DNA, the CDR3 is TGTGCCAGCAGCTTTAGCGGGAACGCCGGGGAGCTGTTTTTT.

V usage is TRBV6-6 and J usage is TRBJ2-3, with 9 bases aligning to TRBD2. CDR3 size: 16 residues. V trimming: 3 bases; J trimming: 3 bases; junction bases outside the gene matches: 7. The germline CDR1 and CDR2 sequences are MNHNY and SVGAGI (reference sequence). The CDR3 DNA reads TGTGCCAGCAGTTATAGCGGGAGTGGGGCGACAGATACGCAGTATTTT. It is translated as CASSYSGSGATDTQYF.

The rearrangement links TRBV21-1 to TRBJ2-5; the D segment call TRBD1 is taken from the table without a DNA check. TRBV21-1 corresponds to a pseudogene. The CDR3 is 15 residues long. CDR3 in amino acids: CASSKLGREQETQYF. In DNA form, the CDR3 reads TGTGCCAGCAGCAAACTGGGCAGGGAACAAGAGACCCAGTACTTC.

The chain joins TRBV7-9 to TRBJ2-6; D remains unclear. The CDR3 runs 15 residues. CDR1 is SEHNR, CDR2 FQNEAQ, per germline (reference sequence). Trimming removed 10 bases at V and 4 bases at J, with 17 bases between. CDR3 loop: CATTRIVSGANVLTF. The CDR3 DNA follows: TGTGCCACGACAAGGATAGTATCCGGGGCCAACGTCCTGACTTTC.

V gene TRBV30 combines with J gene TRBJ2-7, with 8 bases identical to TRBD1. The trim removed 0 bases at V and 4 bases at J, leaving 5 bases unmatched. CDR1 GTSNPN and CDR2 SVGIG come from the germline V gene (reference sequence). This CDR3 has 14 amino acids. The CDR3 DNA is TGTGCCTGGAGTGTATACAGGGGGGCTTACGAGCAGTACTTC. It encodes CAWSVYRGAYEQYF.

The chain employs TRBV29-1 and TRBJ2-2; TRBD1 matches 11 bases. Germline CDR1 SQVTM, CDR2 ANQGSEA. The trim removed 6 bases at V and 7 bases at J, leaving 7 bases unmatched. The CDR3 has 14 amino acids. The CDR3 loop reads CSVTDRGLGGELFF. CDR3 bases: TGCAGCGTCACGGACAGGGGGCTCGGCGGGGAGCTGTTTTTT.

This chain uses TRBV5-1 with TRBJ2-7; tentative D call: TRBD1 (5 bases). The germline V gene encodes CDR1 SGHRS and CDR2 YFSETQ. The CDR3 extends over 15 amino acids. V lost 4 bases, J lost 2 bases, and 16 bases lay in between. CDR3 protein: CASSPWQGEAYEQYF. CDR3 nucleotide sequence: TGCGCCAGCAGCCCTTGGCAGGGCGAGGCCTACGAGCAGTACTTC.

The rearrangement joins TRBV29-1 to TRBJ2-3; 11 nucleotides agree with TRBD2. CDR1 SQVTM and CDR2 ANQGSEA come from the germline V gene. Unmatched junction bases numbered 9, after V lost 7 bases and J lost 6 bases. The CDR3 totals 14 residues. DNA for the CDR3: TGCAGCGACATACTAGCGGGAGTGGGGGATACGCAGTATTTT. It codes for CSDILAGVGDTQYF.